This T cell receptor beta chain emerged from a study of shared clonotypes between healthy human individuals. The CDR3 loop spans 14 amino acids. V lost 6 bases, J lost 15 bases, and 12 bases stayed unmatched. CDR1 LGHNT and CDR2 FRNRAP come from the germline V gene. This clone was detected only a few times. How the authors handled the data: ImmunoSEQ yielded junction-only sequences lacking quality scores, so filtering differed. Here immunoSEQ multiplex PCR was the method, and the copy in TCRdb shows in-frame clones only, minus some. D and trimming come from the DNA, and the V and J calls and clone size come from that table. This sample has 600,000 to 750,000 clones, with 60% to 80% found just once.

The sequence came from a woman in her twenties or thirties in good health. Sample: memory CD4+ T cells sorted from blood. This sample's subset: CD45RA-negative fraction. V is TRBV12-5 and J is TRBJ2-1; 12 bases fit TRBD2. DNA of the CDR3: TGTGCTAGTGGAACACTAGCGGGAGGCCCTCGGTTGTTCTTC. This sequence encodes CASGTLAGGPRLFF.